The 23 T cell receptor beta chains in this list originate from one sample, sequenced in a study of blood T cell repertoires in COVID-19. The method was immunoSEQ multiplex PCR; TCRdb's version includes in-frame clones alone and lacks a portion of them. The sample lists roughly 70,000 clones, around three quarters occurring once. Sequencing was done on a sample of peripheral blood. These receptors originate from a human donor in a cohort sampled during active COVID-19.

Only a few counts were recorded for this clone. The chain combines TRBV29-1 with TRBJ2-7; 7 bases are shared with TRBD2. After removal of 3 bases from V and 5 bases from J, the junction contained 10 bases not matched to a gene. The CDR3 consists of 14 residues. Germline CDR1 reads SQVTM; CDR2 reads ANQGSEA. Here the CDR3 reads CSVDGREDGHEQYF. The CDR3 DNA sequence: TGCAGCGTTGATGGTCGGGAGGACGGTCACGAGCAGTACTTC.

V is TRBV7-3 and J is TRBJ2-3, with TRBD1 identical over 9 bases. The CDR3 length is 14 residues. After removal of 5 bases from V and 9 bases from J, the junction contained 9 bases not matched to a gene. Germline assignment: CDR1 SGHTA and CDR2 FQGTGA. CDR3 nucleotides: TGTGCCAGCAGCCCGGGGACAGGGAGTCCCACGCAGTATTTT. As protein: CASSPGTGSPTQYF.

The chain uses TRBV28 and TRBJ2-1, with 13 bases identical to TRBD2. V was clipped by 6 bases and J by 5 bases; unmatched bases: 7. Looked up from germline, CDR1 is MDHEN and CDR2 is SYDVKM. This CDR3 is 16 amino acids long. The CDR3 sequence is CASSRPGTSGNNEQFF. CDR3 in DNA: TGTGCCAGCAGCCGCCCGGGGACTAGCGGGAACAATGAGCAGTTCTTC.

J is TRBJ2-3 and V is TRBV29-1; TRBD1 matches at 9 bases. The CDR3 extends over 14 amino acids. Per germline, CDR1 SQVTM and CDR2 ANQGSEA. J gave up 3 bases and V 7 bases, and 8 bases lay outside the gene matches. For the CDR3, the DNA is TGCAGCGGGAACGACAGGGGGAGGACAGATACGCAGTATTTT. Protein product: CSGNDRGRTDTQYF.

The gene calls are TRBV30 and TRBJ1-2; D unclear. The CDR3 is 13 amino acids. CDR1 is GTSNPN and CDR2 is SVGIG in the germline V gene (reference sequence). V dropped 4 bases and J dropped 1 base, with 10 bases sitting between them. The CDR3 nucleotides read TGTGCCTGGATGAGCGGGGTTAACTATGGCTACACCTTC. Amino acid sequence: CAWMSGVNYGYTF.

The chain uses TRBV18 and TRBJ1-3; D call uncertain. Deletions cut 1 base from V and 0 bases from J, with 10 bases between. CDR3 size: 16 residues. CDR1 KGHSH and CDR2 LQKENI come from the germline V gene. The CDR3 DNA reads TGTGCCAGCTCACCACTGGTTATAGACTCTGGAAACACCATATATTTT. Its translation: CASSPLVIDSGNTIYF.

This chain uses TRBV10-3 with TRBJ1-2; maybe TRBD1 (6 bases). The germline gives CDR1 ENHRY, CDR2 SYGVKD. There are 15 residues in the CDR3. The V end was cut by 4 bases, the J end by 8 bases, with 20 bases between. The chain's CDR3 is CAISGRGTIKEGYTF. DNA for the CDR3: TGTGCCATCAGTGGCCGAGGGACAATTAAGGAAGGCTACACCTTC.

The chain carries TRBV29-1 and TRBJ2-7; 11 bases agree with TRBD2. This CDR3 comprises 14 residues. The trim removed 7 bases at V and 5 bases at J, leaving 10 bases unmatched. Germline V lookup: CDR1 SQVTM, CDR2 ANQGSEA. CDR3 amino acids: CSALAGGIVNEQYF. The CDR3 DNA reads TGCAGCGCGTTAGCGGGAGGGATCGTGAACGAGCAGTACTTC.

The chain is built from TRBV19 and TRBJ2-3; TRBD1 matches 8 bases. Trimming cost V 6 bases and J 0 bases; bases outside gene matches: 2. The germline V gene has CDR1 LNHDA and CDR2 SQIVND (reference sequence). This CDR3 comprises 14 residues. The CDR3 DNA reads as TGTGCCAGTAGCCGGGACAGGAGCACAGATACGCAGTATTTT. The encoded protein is CASSRDRSTDTQYF.

The rearrangement links TRBV6-2 or TRBV6-3 to TRBJ2-7, with a possible D match to TRBD2 (6 bases). Germline CDR1 reads MNHEY; CDR2 reads SVGEGT. The ends were cut back, 2 bases at V and 0 bases at J, with 17 bases in the middle. This CDR3 is built from 17 residues. The CDR3 region has the DNA TGTGCCAGCAGTTACATGGAGGGGCTAGCGATCTCCTACGAGCAGTACTTC. This translates into CASSYMEGLAISYEQYF.

The genes are TRBV3-1 (or the pseudogene TRBV3-2) and TRBJ1-1; D call uncertain. The CDR3 is 13 amino acids. Trimming took off 1 base at V and 2 bases at J, with 5 bases between the two ends. Looked up from germline, CDR1 is LGHDT and CDR2 is YNNKEL (reference sequence). The DNA of the CDR3 is TGTGCCAGCAGCCAAGGAGCCAACACTGAAGCTTTCTTT. Translated, it gives CASSQGANTEAFF.

V and J are TRBV5-1 and TRBJ1-6, with 7 bases fitting TRBD1. With 4 bases clipped from V and 2 bases from J, the junction kept 3 bases outside the gene matches. The CDR3 is made up of 15 amino acids. Germline V gene data show CDR1 as SGHRS and CDR2 as YFSETQ. CDR3 nucleotide sequence: TGCGCCAGCAGCATAGGGACAGCCTATAATTCACCCCTCCACTTT. Its protein product is CASSIGTAYNSPLHF. Together with reference TRBV5-1 and TRBJ1-6, the CDR3 gives the full variable domain: KAGVTQTPRYLIKTRGQQVTLSCSPISGHRSVSWYQQTPGQGLQFLFEYFSETQRNKGNFPGRFSGRQFSNSRSEMNVSTLELGDSALYLCASSIGTAYNSPLHFGNGTRLTVT.

V gene TRBV6-1 combines with J gene TRBJ2-1; a possible D gene is TRBD1 (11 bases). This CDR3 region has 19 residues. Looked up from germline, CDR1 is MNHNS and CDR2 is SASEGT. The germline V and J ends were trimmed by 4 bases and 9 bases, with 31 bases remaining between them. CDR3 protein: CASSGRTGGGLAGVGEQFF. CDR3 DNA: TGTGCCAGCAGTGGGCGGACAGGGGGCGGGCTAGCGGGAGTCGGTGAGCAGTTCTTC.

This rearrangement joins TRBV5-1 to TRBJ2-7; tentative D call: TRBD1 (6 bases). The CDR3 length is 15 residues. Germline V gene lookup returns CDR1 SGHRS and CDR2 YFSETQ. The V gene lost 0 bases and the J gene lost 2 bases, with 12 bases spanning the gap. The CDR3 DNA sequence: TGCGCCAGCAGCTTGGCGACAGGCACGACCTACGAGCAGTACTTC. Amino acids: CASSLATGTTYEQYF.

The chain employs TRBV28 and TRBJ1-4; D may be TRBD1 (6 bases). The V and J ends lost 4 bases and 4 bases respectively, with 13 bases between them. Germline V gene sequence: CDR1 MDHEN, CDR2 SYDVKM. This CDR3 has 15 residues. CDR3 loop: CASSSIRTVNEKLFF. The DNA for the CDR3 is TGTGCCAGCAGTTCCATCCGGACAGTTAATGAAAAACTGTTTTTT.

The chain joins TRBV4-3 to TRBJ2-1, with 10 bases aligning to TRBD2. The trim removed 4 bases at V and 6 bases at J, leaving 6 bases unmatched. The CDR3 runs to 15 residues. The V gene's germline CDR1 is LGHNA and CDR2 YSLEER. The CDR3: CASSPLLAGANEQFF. As DNA, the CDR3 is TGCGCCAGCAGCCCACTCCTAGCGGGAGCCAATGAGCAGTTCTTC.

V usage is TRBV10-3 and J usage is TRBJ2-7, with 8 bases lining up with TRBD1. CDR3 length: 16 amino acids. V gave up 3 bases and J gave up 5 bases; unmatched junction bases: 12. Germline CDR1 reads ENHRY; CDR2 reads SYGVKD. CDR3 sequence reads: CAISDGGHRGVNEQYF. In DNA, the CDR3 is TGTGCCATCAGTGATGGGGGTCACAGGGGGGTCAACGAGCAGTACTTC.

The chain couples TRBV28 to TRBJ2-7, with 8 bases matching TRBD1. The V gene end was trimmed by 6 bases and the J gene end by 2 bases; junction bases not matched to a gene: 6. Germline CDR1 MDHEN, CDR2 SYDVKM. CDR3 length equals 14 residues. The CDR3 bases are TGTGCCAGCAGACGAAGGACAGGGACCTACGAGCAGTACTTC. Translated: CASRRRTGTYEQYF.

This clone was observed a handful of times. The chain combines TRBV5-1 with TRBJ1-1; 9 positions agree with TRBD1. Germline CDR1 and CDR2: SGHRS and YFSETQ. The ends lost 3 bases at V and 2 bases at J; junction bases unmatched: 2. The CDR3 has 14 residues. CDR3 loop: CASSSGQGNTEAFF. The CDR3 region has the DNA TGCGCCAGCAGCTCGGGACAGGGAAACACTGAAGCTTTCTTT.

The V gene is TRBV3-1 (or the pseudogene TRBV3-2), the J gene TRBJ1-1, with D unclear. CDR3 size: 14 residues. The V and J ends lost 4 bases and 5 bases respectively, with 14 bases between them. Germline loops: CDR1 LGHDT, CDR2 YNNKEL (reference sequence). The CDR3 sequence is CASSLATGRTEAFF. The CDR3, as DNA: TGTGCCAGCAGCCTTGCGACGGGAAGGACTGAAGCTTTCTTT.

The chain uses TRBV27 and TRBJ2-5; 10 bases are shared with TRBD2. The germline V gene has CDR1 MNHEY and CDR2 SMNVEV (reference sequence). This CDR3 has 15 amino acids. Germline trimming cut 6 bases from V and 2 bases from J; bases unmatched to any gene: 6. The CDR3 DNA reads as TGTGCCAGCAGGAAGGGGACTAGCGTGCAAGAGACCCAGTACTTC. Translation gives CASRKGTSVQETQYF.

This CDR3 reads CASRMFRNTEAFF. The CDR3 DNA sequence: TGTGCCAGCAGAATGTTTCGGAACACTGAAGCTTTCTTT. This chain uses TRBV5-8 with TRBJ1-1, with unresolved D. The CDR3 sequence is 13 residues long. In germline, CDR1 is SGHTS, CDR2 YDEGEE. Trimming shortened V by 5 bases and J by 1 base, and 9 bases separated the two germline ends.

The rearrangement joins TRBV3-1 (or the pseudogene TRBV3-2) to TRBJ2-4; D is unclear. The CDR3 runs 14 residues. The germline V gene has CDR1 LGHDT and CDR2 YNNKEL (reference sequence). Trimming removed 4 bases from V and 6 bases from J, with 13 bases in between. The CDR3 DNA is TGTGCCAGCAGCCTTTCGGAGCAGTTAAACATTCAGTACTTC. The encoded protein is CASSLSEQLNIQYF.